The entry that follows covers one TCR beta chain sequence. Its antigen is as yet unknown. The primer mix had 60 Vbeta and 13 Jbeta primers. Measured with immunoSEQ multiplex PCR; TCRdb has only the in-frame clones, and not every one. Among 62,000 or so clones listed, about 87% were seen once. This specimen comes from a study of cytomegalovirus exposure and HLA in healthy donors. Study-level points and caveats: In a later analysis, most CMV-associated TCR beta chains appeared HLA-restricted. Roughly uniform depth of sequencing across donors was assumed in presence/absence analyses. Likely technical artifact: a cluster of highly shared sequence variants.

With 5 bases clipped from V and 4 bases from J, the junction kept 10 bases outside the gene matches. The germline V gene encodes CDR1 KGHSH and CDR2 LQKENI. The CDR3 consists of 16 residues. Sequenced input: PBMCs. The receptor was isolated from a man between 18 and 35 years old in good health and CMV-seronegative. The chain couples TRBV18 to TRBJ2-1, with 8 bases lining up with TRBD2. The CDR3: CASSSTGGANYNEQFF. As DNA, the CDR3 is TGTGCCAGCTCATCAACCGGGGGGGCTAATTACAATGAGCAGTTCTTC.